This passage covers 16 T cell receptor beta chains from one sample sequenced in a study of blood T cell repertoires in COVID-19. The method was immunoSEQ multiplex PCR; TCRdb's version includes in-frame clones alone and lacks a portion of them. The data show over 130,000 clones, around 88% seen once. Sequenced sample: peripheral blood. The receptors originated from a human donor in a cohort sampled during active COVID-19.

This clone showed up just once. V is TRBV6-1 and J is TRBJ2-3, with D possibly matching TRBD2 (6 bases). V was pared by 2 bases and J by 5 bases, with 8 bases between. Per germline, CDR1 MNHNS and CDR2 SASEGT. The CDR3 has 13 residues. The CDR3, as DNA: TGTGCCAGCAGTGAACGGAGGGGAGATACGCAGTATTTT. The encoded protein is CASSERRGDTQYF.

This chain connects TRBV12-3 or TRBV12-4 to TRBJ2-1; maybe TRBD1 (6 bases). The CDR3 covers 13 residues. V was clipped by 7 bases and J by 11 bases, with 18 bases between them. For the CDR3, the DNA is TGTGCCAGCATCCTGGGGGCAGGGCATAAGCAGTTCTTC. Its protein is CASILGAGHKQFF.

This clone was picked up a small number of times. The chain has TRBV19 and TRBJ1-1; D remains unclear. The germline V gene has CDR1 LNHDA and CDR2 SQIVND (reference sequence). This CDR3 is built from 13 residues. Trimming removed 5 bases from V and 5 bases from J, with 12 bases in between. CDR3 bases: TGTGCCAGTAGTGTTTCGTCGGGTACTGAAGCTTTCTTT. This sequence encodes CASSVSSGTEAFF.

This clone was picked up one time. The V gene is TRBV28, the J gene TRBJ2-3; D call uncertain. There are 12 residues in the CDR3. The V end was cut by 7 bases, the J end by 0 bases, with 5 bases between. CDR1 is MDHEN, CDR2 SYDVKM, per germline. This CDR3 reads CASMTSTDTQYF. CDR3 coding DNA: TGTGCCAGCATGACTAGCACAGATACGCAGTATTTT.

The chain links TRBV5-4 to TRBJ2-3; TRBD2 is a possible D gene (5 bases). This CDR3 has 17 residues. CDR1 and CDR2 from the germline V gene are SGHNT and YYREEE (reference sequence). Trimming pared 7 bases from V and 5 bases from J, leaving 26 bases between. The CDR3 loop is CASSVSGTSPTLDTQYF. CDR3 nucleotide sequence: TGTGCCAGCTCTGTAAGCGGCACGTCCCCGACCCTAGATACGCAGTATTTT.

CDR3 sequence: CASSVSGGTTDTQYF. CDR3 in DNA: TGTGCCAGCAGCGTTAGTGGGGGGACCACAGATACGCAGTATTTT. The V call is TRBV9, the J call TRBJ2-3; TRBD2 might be the D (6 bases). V lost 2 bases and J 2 bases, leaving 12 bases between the germline ends. The CDR3 totals 15 residues. The germline V gene has CDR1 SGDLS and CDR2 YYNGEE.

CDR3 residues: CAWSRTDLWGYTF. DNA for the CDR3: TGTGCCTGGAGTCGGACAGACCTCTGGGGCTACACCTTC. The chain uses TRBV30 and TRBJ1-2; D perhaps matches TRBD1 (6 bases). The germline gives CDR1 GTSNPN, CDR2 SVGIG (reference sequence). Trimming took off 2 bases at V and 8 bases at J, with 15 bases between the two ends. The CDR3 has 13 amino acids.

The V call is TRBV5-1, the J call TRBJ2-2, with 9 bases lining up with TRBD2. The CDR3 extends over 16 amino acids. The germline CDR1 and CDR2 sequences are SGHRS and YFSETQ. Trimming cost V 0 bases and J 5 bases; bases outside gene matches: 5. The DNA of the CDR3 is TGCGCCAGCAGCTTGGTTCCCGCGGGGGGGACCGGGGAGCTGTTTTTT. Translation: CASSLVPAGGTGELFF.

The chain uses TRBV5-4 and TRBJ2-1; 11 positions agree with TRBD1. Germline CDR1 is SGHNT and CDR2 is YYREEE (reference sequence). After removal of 0 bases from V and 9 bases from J, the junction contained 8 bases not matched to a gene. The CDR3 totals 16 residues. The CDR3 here is CASSLGGQGGVGEQFF. CDR3 DNA sequence: TGTGCCAGCAGCTTGGGGGGACAGGGGGGTGTAGGTGAGCAGTTCTTC.

As DNA, the CDR3 is TGTGCCAGCAGCTTCGCTGGCAGGGACTATGGCTACACCTTC. It is translated as CASSFAGRDYGYTF. The V call is TRBV3-1 (or the pseudogene TRBV3-2), the J call TRBJ1-2, with D possibly matching TRBD1 (5 bases). The CDR3 runs to 14 residues. Germline CDR1 is LGHDT and CDR2 is YNNKEL (reference sequence). V was clipped by 5 bases and J by 3 bases, with 13 bases between them.

This chain connects TRBV19 to TRBJ1-2; 8 nucleotides match TRBD1. The germline CDR1 and CDR2 sequences are LNHDA and SQIVND (reference sequence). The CDR3 is made up of 15 amino acids. J lost 6 bases, V lost 5 bases, and 11 bases had no gene match. The CDR3 here is CASSAEPGGYHGYTF. In DNA, the CDR3 is TGTGCCAGTAGTGCGGAACCAGGGGGCTACCATGGCTACACCTTC.

V gene TRBV18 combines with J gene TRBJ2-7; TRBD1 aligns across 8 bases. CDR3 length equals 14 residues. The germline gives CDR1 KGHSH, CDR2 LQKENI. With 3 bases clipped from V and 7 bases from J, the junction kept 8 bases outside the gene matches. CDR3 amino acids: CASSPPTTGVEQYF. The DNA of the CDR3 is TGTGCCAGCTCACCCCCTACGACAGGGGTTGAGCAGTACTTC. Full variable domain (remainder filled in from reference TRBV18 and TRBJ2-7): NAGVMQNPRHLVRRRGQEARLRCSPMKGHSHVYWYRQLPEEGLKFMVYLQKENIIDESGMPKERFSAEFPKEGPSILRIQQVVRGDSAAYFCASSPPTTGVEQYFGPGTRLTVT.

This clone has a single count. The chain combines TRBV11-2 with TRBJ1-2; D call uncertain. Deletions cut 5 bases from V and 4 bases from J, with 14 bases between. CDR3 length equals 14 residues. Germline lookup yields CDR1 SGHAT and CDR2 FQNNGV. CDR3 amino acids: CASSPGWAGYGYTF. The CDR3, as DNA: TGTGCCAGCAGCCCGGGGTGGGCCGGCTATGGCTACACCTTC.

This chain connects TRBV7-8 to TRBJ2-7; TRBD1 aligns across 10 bases. Germline assignment: CDR1 SGHVS and CDR2 FQNEAQ. Trimming removed 6 bases from V and 4 bases from J; junction bases left unmatched: 6. The CDR3 is 14 amino acids. CDR3: CASSPGTGVYEQYF. CDR3 DNA: TGTGCCAGCAGTCCCGGGACAGGGGTTTACGAGCAGTACTTC.

This rearrangement joins TRBV5-4 to TRBJ1-2, with D tentatively TRBD1 (6 bases). Per germline, CDR1 SGHNT and CDR2 YYREEE (reference sequence). The CDR3 has 17 amino acids. V lost 2 bases and J 2 bases, leaving 19 bases between the germline ends. The DNA for the CDR3 is TGTGCCAGCAGCTTTCAAAGGGGGGGGATACGAAACTATGGCTACACCTTC. This encodes CASSFQRGGIRNYGYTF.

This sequence joins TRBV6-5 and TRBJ1-2, with 8 nucleotides matching TRBD1. Looked up from germline, CDR1 is MNHEY and CDR2 is SVGAGI. The CDR3 is 15 residues long. With 0 bases clipped from V and 8 bases from J, the junction kept 8 bases outside the gene matches. Written as DNA, the CDR3 is TGTGCCAGCAGTTACTCGTCAGGGGGCGCGGAAGGCTACACCTTC. Its translation: CASSYSSGGAEGYTF.